The clone carrying this T cell receptor (beta chain) showed up just a few times. What it binds is not known. This entry belongs to a study of STAT5B mutations in CD4+ large granular lymphocyte leukemia. The study's findings and limits: Compared with healthy controls (2/35), patient top clones favored TRBV06 (8/27). Patient CD4-sorted repertoires looked more clonal than healthy CD4+ repertoires, even without putative leukemic clones. Approximately 25% of private leukemic clonotypes occurred rarely in other patients' non-leukemic repertoires.

Using immunoSEQ multiplex PCR, the repertoire was profiled, and TCRdb retains in-frame clones only, with some absent. The sample contains 22,000 or so clones, around 79% of which appear only once. Buffy coats from healthy blood donors served as controls. The CDR3 covers 16 residues. The junction had 10 bases not matched to a gene; V was cut back by 3 bases and J by 7 bases. Germline assignment: CDR1 SGHTA and CDR2 FQGNSA. The chain links TRBV7-2 to TRBJ2-7; 12 bases are shared with TRBD2. Material: CD4+ T cells from blood buffy coats. This receptor was taken from a human donor in good health. CDR3 DNA: TGTGCCAGCAGCTTGACCGCGGTGGGACTAGCGGGTGAGCAGTACTTC. It encodes CASSLTAVGLAGEQYF.